The 17 T cell receptor beta chains listed next were all sequenced from one sample in a study of blood T cell repertoires in COVID-19. Generated by immunoSEQ multiplex PCR, the TCRdb table keeps only in-frame clones and is missing some. The sample has around 450,000 clones, around nine tenths seen once. The sequencing sample was made of peripheral blood. The receptors come from a woman aged 25 to 39 with acute or convalescent COVID-19.

This clone was seen just once. The genes are TRBV7-3 and TRBJ2-3; D remains unclear. The V end was cut by 0 bases, the J end by 5 bases, with 12 bases between. This CDR3 contains 15 residues. CDR1 is SGHTA and CDR2 is FQGTGA in the germline V gene. The chain's CDR3 is CASSLTANRGDTQYF. CDR3 nucleotides: TGTGCCAGCAGCTTAACGGCCAACCGAGGAGATACGCAGTATTTT.

This clone was seen just once. The chain has TRBV9 and TRBJ1-2; TRBD1 matches 9 bases. The junction had 10 bases not matched to a gene; V was cut back by 3 bases and J by 7 bases. Germline CDR1 reads SGDLS; CDR2 reads YYNGEE. This CDR3 contains 15 residues. The CDR3 loop is CASSANRGRSGGYTF. CDR3 coding DNA: TGTGCCAGCAGCGCAAACAGGGGGCGCTCGGGTGGCTACACCTTC.

V is TRBV10-2 and J is TRBJ1-1; D is possibly TRBD1 (6 bases). CDR3 length: 14 amino acids. Deletions cut 6 bases from V and 0 bases from J, with 11 bases between. Germline loops: CDR1 WSHSY, CDR2 SAAADI. The CDR3 sequence: CASRTRGMNTEAFF. The CDR3 region has the DNA TGCGCCAGCAGGACCAGGGGCATGAACACTGAAGCTTTCTTT.

The V gene is TRBV2, the J gene TRBJ1-2; D call uncertain. The V gene lost 4 bases and the J gene lost 8 bases, with 17 bases spanning the gap. This CDR3 has 14 amino acids. Germline-derived CDR1 and CDR2 are SNHLY and FYNNEI. This CDR3 is CASSVVGGRGGYTF. CDR3 bases: TGTGCCAGCAGTGTTGTGGGAGGGAGAGGAGGCTACACCTTC.

The chain carries TRBV7-8 and TRBJ1-6, with 7 bases that match TRBD1. Per the germline V gene, CDR1 is SGHVS and CDR2 is FQNEAQ. J was trimmed by 11 bases and V by 5 bases; bases with no gene match: 9. The CDR3 loop spans 14 amino acids. The CDR3 nucleotides read TGTGCCAGCAGCCCAGGGACAGTGGATGCACCCCTCCACTTT. Translated, it gives CASSPGTVDAPLHF.

The DNA of the CDR3 is TGCGCCAGCAGCCAAGATGGGTACAGGGCCAAAAACATTCAGTACTTC. Amino acids: CASSQDGYRAKNIQYF. The V call is TRBV4-1, the J call TRBJ2-4; D perhaps matches TRBD1 (5 bases). CDR3 length: 16 residues. V was pared by 0 bases and J by 1 base, with 10 bases between. Looked up from germline, CDR1 is MGHRA and CDR2 is YSYEKL.

This clone occurred a few times. Written as DNA, the CDR3 is TGTGCCAGCAGCGTCTCCCCAGGTACGATAGAGACCCAGTACTTC. Its translation: CASSVSPGTIETQYF. V usage is TRBV9 and J usage is TRBJ2-5, with D hard to call. Germline CDR1 SGDLS, CDR2 YYNGEE. The CDR3 consists of 15 residues. V lost 2 bases, J lost 4 bases, and 15 bases lay in between.

The V call is TRBV6-5, the J call TRBJ2-3; no clear D gene. Germline CDR1 MNHEY, CDR2 SVGAGI. The CDR3 has 13 amino acids. Trimming pared 6 bases from V and 10 bases from J, leaving 17 bases between. The CDR3 sequence: CASSPTVLRAQYF. CDR3 nucleotides: TGTGCCAGCAGCCCAACGGTTTTACGGGCGCAGTATTTT.

The genes are TRBV5-1 and TRBJ2-3; 10 bases match TRBD2. The CDR3 loop spans 15 amino acids. The germline V gene encodes CDR1 SGHRS and CDR2 YFSETQ. Trimming cost V 7 bases and J 4 bases; bases outside gene matches: 9. CDR3 residues: CASASGGRTADTQYF. CDR3 bases: TGCGCCAGCGCTAGCGGGGGCAGGACCGCAGATACGCAGTATTTT.

This chain joins TRBV7-6 and TRBJ2-3; D possibly corresponds to TRBD2 (7 bases). The CDR3 has 17 amino acids. Between the trimmed V and J ends, which lost 5 bases and 2 bases, there was a span of 20 bases. In germline, CDR1 is SGHVS, CDR2 FNYEAQ. The CDR3 here is CASSTRAGGPNTDTQYF. CDR3 nucleotides: TGTGCCAGCAGCACCCGAGCCGGGGGGCCAAACACAGATACGCAGTATTTT.

The rearrangement links TRBV2 to TRBJ1-3; D unclear. The CDR3 totals 15 residues. Per the germline V gene, CDR1 is SNHLY and CDR2 is FYNNEI. V was pared by 3 bases and J by 0 bases, with 9 bases between. The CDR3 here is CASSDYHGSGNTIYF. CDR3 sequence (DNA): TGTGCCAGCAGTGATTATCACGGCTCTGGAAACACCATATATTTT.

The chain has TRBV6-6 and TRBJ1-2; TRBD1 might be the D (5 bases). Germline V CDR1 and CDR2: MNHNY, SVGAGI (reference sequence). The V end lost 2 bases, the J end lost 6 bases, and 13 bases lay between the germline ends. The CDR3 has 14 amino acids. This chain's CDR3 is CASSYVLQGDGYTF. The CDR3 DNA follows: TGTGCCAGCAGTTACGTCTTGCAGGGCGATGGCTACACCTTC.

The V call is TRBV4-1, the J call TRBJ2-3; no clear D gene. The CDR3 is 13 residues long. CDR1 is MGHRA, CDR2 YSYEKL, per germline. Trimming took 4 bases from V and 4 from J, leaving 9 bases between them. The CDR3, as DNA: TGCGCCAGCAGCCCCCCCGTCTCAGATACGCAGTATTTT. It is translated as CASSPPVSDTQYF.

This chain connects TRBV5-8 to TRBJ2-5; 14 bases are a match to TRBD2. V shed 2 bases, J shed 4 bases, and the junction held 4 bases outside the gene matches. CDR1 is SGHTS and CDR2 is YDEGEE in the germline V gene. The CDR3 covers 16 residues. The CDR3 DNA reads TGTGCCAGCAGCTTCAGACTAGCGGGGGGGCTAGAGACCCAGTACTTC. Protein: CASSFRLAGGLETQYF. Together with reference TRBV5-8 and TRBJ2-5, the CDR3 gives the full variable domain: EAGVTQSPTHLIKTRGQQATLRCSPISGHTSVYWYQQALGLGLQFLLWYDEGEERNRGNFPPRFSGRQFPNYSSELNVNALELEDSALYLCASSFRLAGGLETQYFGPGTRLLVL.

This chain joins TRBV6-2 or TRBV6-3 and TRBJ2-7, with no clear D. The CDR3 consists of 15 residues. CDR1 is MNHEY and CDR2 is SVGEGT in the germline V gene. V shed 0 bases and J shed 3 bases, with 12 bases lying between them. CDR3 in DNA: TGTGCCAGCAGTTACTCGTATACAGCAGACTACGAGCAGTACTTC. This sequence encodes CASSYSYTADYEQYF.

For this clone: Distinct nucleotide sequences in the sample also encode this CDR3. CDR3 sequence (DNA): TGTGCCTGGAGTGTAAGGGGGAGCAATCAGCCCCAGCATTTT. Protein sequence: CAWSVRGSNQPQHF. The chain is built from TRBV30 and TRBJ1-5, with D maybe TRBD1 (6 bases). Trimming shortened V by 0 bases and J by 1 base, and 7 bases separated the two germline ends. The CDR3 sequence is 14 residues long. From germline, CDR1 is GTSNPN and CDR2 SVGIG (reference sequence). Filled out from reference TRBV30 and TRBJ1-5, the complete variable domain reads SQTIHQWPATLVQPVGSPLSLECTVEGTSNPNLYWYRQAAGRGLQLLFYSVGIGQISSEVPQNLSASRPQDRQFILSSKKLLLSDSGFYLCAWSVRGSNQPQHFGDGTRLSIL.

The V call is TRBV6-5, the J call TRBJ2-1; TRBD2 agrees at 8 bases. The CDR3 is made up of 15 amino acids. The germline gives CDR1 MNHEY, CDR2 SVGAGI. J gave up 4 bases and V 6 bases, and 8 bases lay outside the gene matches. CDR3 protein: CASSIGGAVYNEQFF. The CDR3 DNA reads TGTGCCAGCAGCATCGGGGGGGCCGTTTACAATGAGCAGTTCTTC.